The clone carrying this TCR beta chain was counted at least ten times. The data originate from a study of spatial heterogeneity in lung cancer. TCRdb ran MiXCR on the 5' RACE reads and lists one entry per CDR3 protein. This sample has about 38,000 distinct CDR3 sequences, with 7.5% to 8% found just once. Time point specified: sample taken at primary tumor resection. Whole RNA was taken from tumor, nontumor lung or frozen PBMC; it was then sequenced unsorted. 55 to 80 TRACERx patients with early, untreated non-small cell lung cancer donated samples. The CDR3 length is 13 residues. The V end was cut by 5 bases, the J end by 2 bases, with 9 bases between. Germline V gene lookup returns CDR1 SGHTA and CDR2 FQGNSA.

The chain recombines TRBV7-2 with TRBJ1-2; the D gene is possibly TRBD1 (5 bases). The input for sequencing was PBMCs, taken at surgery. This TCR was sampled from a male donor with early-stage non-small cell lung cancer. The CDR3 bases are TGTGCCAGCAGCGAACAGGAAAACTATGGCTACACCTTC. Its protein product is CASSEQENYGYTF.